This record looks at one T cell receptor (beta chain) sequence and its context. V was clipped by 4 bases and J by 8 bases; unmatched bases: 5. The germline gives CDR1 SGHDT, CDR2 YYEEEE. The CDR3 spans 13 residues. The source of the sample is a study of cytotoxic CD8 clonotypes in ibrutinib-treated CLL. The table came from immunoSEQ multiplex PCR; TCRdb's copy has only in-frame clones and leaves some out. The table lists 15,000 to 20,000 clones, roughly 65% of them singletons, with about 18% in the top ten. The TCR was taken from a human donor with chronic lymphocytic leukemia. Sample: PBMCs, taken before ibrutinib treatment. This rearrangement joins TRBV5-6 to TRBJ2-2; 7 bases line up with TRBD2. The CDR3 loop is CASSQGGQGELFF. CDR3 in DNA: TGTGCCAGCAGCCAGGGAGGGCAGGGGGAGCTGTTTTTT.